This T cell receptor beta chain was recorded in a study of blood T cell repertoires in COVID-19. Overall study context: Whether acute or convalescent, the COVID-19 samples came from the United States, Italy and Spain. The analysed material was cDNA or gDNA that came from T cells, B-cell-depleted T cells, or PBMCs.

Germline CDR1 SGDLS, CDR2 YYNGEE. The CDR3 has 16 residues. Here immunoSEQ multiplex PCR was the method, and the copy in TCRdb shows in-frame clones only, minus some. The sample lists 25,000 to 40,000 clones, around nine tenths occurring once. Note on this clone: One end of the junction varies from germline; a read error may be responsible. Other DNA variants within this sample encode the same CDR3.

The origin of this receptor is an older man with active COVID-19. The chain joins TRBV9 to TRBJ2-7; 8 nucleotides align to TRBD2. The sequenced material came from peripheral blood. CDR3 sequence: CASSVDSLAASYEQYF. The DNA of the CDR3 is TGCGCCAGCAGCGTAGACTCACTAGCGGCCTCCTACGAGCAGTACTTC. Complete variable domain (other parts from reference TRBV9 and TRBJ2-7): DSGVTQTPKHLITATGQRVTLRCSPRSGDLSVYWYQQSLDQGLQFLIQYYNGEERAKGNILERFSAQQFPDLHSELNLSSLELGDSALYFCASSVDSLAASYEQYFGPGTRLTVT.